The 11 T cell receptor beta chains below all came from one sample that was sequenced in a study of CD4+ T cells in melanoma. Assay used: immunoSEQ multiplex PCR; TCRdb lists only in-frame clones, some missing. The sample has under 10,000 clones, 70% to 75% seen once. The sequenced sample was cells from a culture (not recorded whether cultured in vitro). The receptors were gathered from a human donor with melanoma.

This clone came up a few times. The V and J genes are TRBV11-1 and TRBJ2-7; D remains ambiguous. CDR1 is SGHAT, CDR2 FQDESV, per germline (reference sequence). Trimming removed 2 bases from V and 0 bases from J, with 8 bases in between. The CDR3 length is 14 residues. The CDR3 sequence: CASSLRLDSYEQYF. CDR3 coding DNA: TGTGCCAGCAGCTTAAGACTTGACTCCTACGAGCAGTACTTC.

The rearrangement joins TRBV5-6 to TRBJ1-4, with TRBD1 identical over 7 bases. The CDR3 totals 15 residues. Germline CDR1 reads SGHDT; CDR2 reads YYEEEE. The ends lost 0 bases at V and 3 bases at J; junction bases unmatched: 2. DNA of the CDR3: TGTGCCAGCAGCTTGGCGGGACAGCCTAATGAAAAACTGTTTTTT. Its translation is CASSLAGQPNEKLFF.

CDR3 in amino acids: CASSVARKWTKNSPLHF. CDR3 nucleotides: TGTGCCAGCAGCGTAGCTCGGAAGTGGACAAAGAATTCACCCCTCCACTTT. The rearrangement links TRBV9 to TRBJ1-6, with a tentative D call TRBD1 (5 bases). The CDR3 spans 17 residues. From germline, CDR1 is SGDLS and CDR2 YYNGEE. The V end lost 0 bases, the J end lost 7 bases, and 17 bases lay between the germline ends.

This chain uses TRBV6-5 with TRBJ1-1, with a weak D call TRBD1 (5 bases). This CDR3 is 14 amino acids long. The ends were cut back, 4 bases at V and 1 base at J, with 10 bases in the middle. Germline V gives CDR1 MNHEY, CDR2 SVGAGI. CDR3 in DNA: TGTGCCAGCAGTTCGTACAGGAGGAACACTGAAGCTTTCTTT. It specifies CASSSYRRNTEAFF.

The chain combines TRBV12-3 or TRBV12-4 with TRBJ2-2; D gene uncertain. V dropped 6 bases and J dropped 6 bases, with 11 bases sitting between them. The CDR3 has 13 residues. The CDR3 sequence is CASSSARAGELFF. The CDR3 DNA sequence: TGTGCCAGCAGCTCGGCCCGGGCCGGGGAGCTGTTTTTT.

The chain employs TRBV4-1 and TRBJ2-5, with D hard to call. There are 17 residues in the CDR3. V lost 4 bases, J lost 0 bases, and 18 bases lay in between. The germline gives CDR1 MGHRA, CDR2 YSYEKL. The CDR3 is CASSRQDVGGNQETQYF. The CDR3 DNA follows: TGCGCCAGCAGCCGCCAAGATGTAGGCGGCAACCAAGAGACCCAGTACTTC.

The CDR3 reads CASSPDSNYGYTF. The CDR3 coding sequence is TGTGCCAGCAGCCCGGACAGTAACTATGGCTACACCTTC. This rearrangement joins TRBV7-8 to TRBJ1-2; possibly TRBD1 for D (6 bases). Trimming pared 5 bases from V and 1 base from J, leaving 8 bases between. The CDR3 totals 13 residues. CDR1 is SGHVS, CDR2 FQNEAQ, per germline.

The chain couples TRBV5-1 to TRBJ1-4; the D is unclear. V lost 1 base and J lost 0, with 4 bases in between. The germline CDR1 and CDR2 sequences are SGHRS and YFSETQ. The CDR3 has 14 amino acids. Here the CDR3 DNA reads TGCGCCAGCAGCTTGAGTGCAACTAATGAAAAACTGTTTTTT. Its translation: CASSLSATNEKLFF.

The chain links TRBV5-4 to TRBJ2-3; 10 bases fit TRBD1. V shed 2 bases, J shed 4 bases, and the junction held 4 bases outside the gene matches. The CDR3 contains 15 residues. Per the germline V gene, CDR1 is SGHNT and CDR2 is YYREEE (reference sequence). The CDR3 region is CASSFGTGVSDTQYF. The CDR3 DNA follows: TGTGCCAGCAGCTTTGGGACAGGGGTCTCAGATACGCAGTATTTT.

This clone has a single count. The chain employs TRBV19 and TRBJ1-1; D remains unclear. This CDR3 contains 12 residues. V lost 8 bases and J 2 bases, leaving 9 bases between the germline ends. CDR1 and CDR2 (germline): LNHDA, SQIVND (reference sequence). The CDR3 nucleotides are TGTGCCAGTGGGGAGCGAAACACTGAAGCTTTCTTT. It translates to CASGERNTEAFF. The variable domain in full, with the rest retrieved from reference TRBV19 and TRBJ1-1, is DGGITQSPKYLFRKEGQNVTLSCEQNLNHDAMYWYRQDPGQGLRLIYYSQIVNDFQKGDIAEGYSVSREKKESFPLTVTSAQKNPTAFYLCASGERNTEAFFGQGTRLTVV.

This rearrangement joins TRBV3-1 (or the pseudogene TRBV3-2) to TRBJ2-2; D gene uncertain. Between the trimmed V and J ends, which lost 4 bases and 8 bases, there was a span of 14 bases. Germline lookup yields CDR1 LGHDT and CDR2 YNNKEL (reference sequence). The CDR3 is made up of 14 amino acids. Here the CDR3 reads CASSRIILSGELFF. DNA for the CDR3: TGTGCCAGCAGCCGTATCATTTTGAGTGGGGAGCTGTTTTTT.